This entry lists 24 T cell receptor beta chains sequenced from one sample in a study of OX40 agonist ivuxolimab in advanced cancers. The assay was immunoSEQ multiplex PCR, and TCRdb's table has in-frame clones only and misses some. The table has some 73,000 clones, around 86% seen once. The material sequenced was CD4+ or CD8+ T cells sorted from blood, taken in a trial of the OX40 agonist ivuxolimab. These receptors came from an adult with an advanced solid tumor such as melanoma, head and neck, liver or kidney cancer.

The rearrangement uses TRBV14 and TRBJ1-6; D might be TRBD1 (6 bases). Germline V lookup: CDR1 SGHDN, CDR2 FVKESK. The CDR3 runs 14 residues. The germline V and J ends were trimmed by 2 bases and 9 bases, with 11 bases remaining between them. For the CDR3, the DNA is TGTGCCAGCAGCCAAACAGGGAGGGTTTCACCCCTCCACTTT. This gives the protein CASSQTGRVSPLHF.

A few counts support this clone. The V and J genes are TRBV28 and TRBJ1-5; weak D call: TRBD1 (5 bases). This CDR3 has 13 amino acids. Germline V gene data show CDR1 as MDHEN and CDR2 as SYDVKM. Between the trimmed V and J ends, which lost 6 bases and 0 bases, there was a span of 6 bases. CDR3 in DNA: TGTGCCAGCAGGCAGGGTAGCAATCAGCCCCAGCATTTT. Translation gives CASRQGSNQPQHF.

This clone was observed once. The chain couples TRBV6-5 to TRBJ2-3, with TRBD1 matching 7 bases. This CDR3 region has 14 residues. Germline trimming cut 2 bases from V and 5 bases from J; bases unmatched to any gene: 4. CDR1 and CDR2 from the germline V gene are MNHEY and SVGAGI. CDR3 in DNA: TGTGCCAGCAGTTACAGGGGGCAAGGAGATACGCAGTATTTT. It yields the protein CASSYRGQGDTQYF.

The rearrangement joins TRBV6-1 to TRBJ2-5; no definite D call. V was shortened by 4 bases and J by 5 bases, with 8 bases between the two germline ends. Germline lookup yields CDR1 MNHNS and CDR2 SASEGT. There are 12 residues in the CDR3. The chain's CDR3 is CASSALWETQYF. CDR3 sequence (DNA): TGTGCCAGCAGTGCACTATGGGAGACCCAGTACTTC.

In nucleotides, the CDR3 is TGCAGCGTTCGTCAGCAGGCTTCCTACGAGCAGTACTTC. It yields the protein CSVRQQASYEQYF. The V and J genes are TRBV29-1 and TRBJ2-7; D gene unclear. V lost 5 bases and J 1 base, leaving 12 bases between the germline ends. The germline V gene encodes CDR1 SQVTM and CDR2 ANQGSEA. The CDR3 totals 13 residues.

CDR3 nucleotides: TGTGCCAGCACTAAGAGGGGCGATCAGCCCCAGCATTTT. Encoded protein: CASTKRGDQPQHF. The genes are TRBV28 and TRBJ1-5; D possibly corresponds to TRBD1 (5 bases). Germline V lookup: CDR1 MDHEN, CDR2 SYDVKM. This CDR3 is 13 amino acids long. Trimming took off 7 bases at V and 5 bases at J, with 12 bases between the two ends.

The chain employs TRBV6-6 and TRBJ2-3, with D unresolved. The CDR3 spans 12 residues. Germline V lookup: CDR1 MNHNY, CDR2 SVGAGI (reference sequence). Trimming pared 6 bases from V and 1 base from J, leaving 5 bases between. DNA for the CDR3: TGTGCCAGCAGCGCCGGCACAGATACGCAGTATTTT. It yields the protein CASSAGTDTQYF.

The chain links TRBV18 to TRBJ2-5; 7 nucleotides agree with TRBD2. The length of the CDR3 is 14 residues. Germline CDR1 KGHSH, CDR2 LQKENI. V was pared by 4 bases and J by 1 base, with 3 bases of the junction left unmatched. The CDR3 DNA reads TGTGCCAGCTCACGGGGACTACTCCAAGAGACCCAGTACTTC. Translated: CASSRGLLQETQYF.

The chain employs TRBV29-1 and TRBJ2-7; 7 nucleotides align to TRBD1. The germline V gene encodes CDR1 SQVTM and CDR2 ANQGSEA. This CDR3 region has 13 residues. The CDR3 nucleotides are TGCAGTGCGCGACAGGGTAGTATCTACGAGCAGTACTTC. Amino acid sequence: CSARQGSIYEQYF.

The chain carries TRBV7-9 and TRBJ2-6; maybe TRBD1 (6 bases). This CDR3 comprises 17 residues. V lost 2 bases and J 4 bases, leaving 15 bases between the germline ends. Germline V gene sequence: CDR1 SEHNR, CDR2 FQNEAQ (reference sequence). CDR3 coding DNA: TGTGCCAGCAGCTTAACAGGCAGGGGTGCGGGGGCCAACGTCCTGACTTTC. Protein product: CASSLTGRGAGANVLTF.

V gene TRBV7-6 combines with J gene TRBJ2-1; D is ambiguous. Trimming took 3 bases from V and 9 from J, leaving 9 bases between them. Germline CDR1 is SGHVS and CDR2 is FNYEAQ. The CDR3 is made up of 12 amino acids. This CDR3 reads CASSFQRSEQFF. The CDR3 DNA is TGTGCCAGCAGCTTCCAGCGAAGTGAGCAGTTCTTC.

This rearrangement joins TRBV29-1 to TRBJ2-2; TRBD1 matches 9 bases. Germline assignment: CDR1 SQVTM and CDR2 ANQGSEA. The CDR3 covers 15 residues. Losses at the gene ends were 6 bases for V and 4 bases for J; bases not matched to a gene: 9. CDR3 protein: CSVVRGTGRTGELFF. The CDR3 bases are TGCAGCGTCGTCAGGGGGACAGGGCGCACCGGGGAGCTGTTTTTT.

This clone was recorded only once. This chain uses TRBV6-1 with TRBJ1-6; perhaps TRBD1 as D (6 bases). The CDR3 runs 15 residues. Germline values: CDR1 MNHNS, CDR2 SASEGT. V dropped 1 base and J dropped 5 bases, with 9 bases sitting between them. CDR3 protein: CASSEVAGDNSPLHF. CDR3 in DNA: TGTGCCAGCAGTGAAGTGGCAGGGGATAATTCACCCCTCCACTTT.

The chain couples TRBV4-2 to TRBJ2-1, with 7 positions matching TRBD1. The CDR3 runs 15 residues. Germline V lookup: CDR1 LGHNA, CDR2 YNFKEQ. V lost 4 bases, J lost 1 base, and 4 bases stayed unmatched. The CDR3 protein is CASSPRTGSYNEQFF. The CDR3 DNA is TGTGCCAGCAGCCCACGGACAGGATCCTACAATGAGCAGTTCTTC.

In this sample, this clone turned up once. The chain joins TRBV21-1 to TRBJ2-7; the table assigns TRBD2, which was not confirmed against the DNA. TRBV21-1 is termed a pseudogene. The CDR3 has 16 residues. CDR3 DNA sequence: TGTGCCAGCAGCCCCCGGTCACCGCGGAGCTCCTACGAGCAGTACTTC. Translating gives CASSPRSPRSSYEQYF.

This clone turned up a few times. The rearrangement links TRBV5-1 to TRBJ1-2; tentatively, D is TRBD1 (6 bases). V was pared by 4 bases and J by 3 bases, with 10 bases between. CDR3 size: 13 residues. Germline-derived CDR1 and CDR2 are SGHRS and YFSETQ. CDR3 bases: TGCGCCAGCAGCCCGGACAGTCACTATGGCTACACCTTC. This gives the protein CASSPDSHYGYTF.

The chain links TRBV29-1 to TRBJ1-1; 7 nucleotides agree with TRBD1. Germline CDR1 and CDR2: SQVTM and ANQGSEA. The CDR3 runs to 16 residues. V lost 1 base to trimming and J lost 7 bases; unmatched junction nucleotides: 15. The CDR3 reads CSVEGPSRGAQVEAFF. The CDR3, as DNA: TGCAGCGTTGAAGGCCCGAGCAGGGGGGCGCAGGTTGAAGCTTTCTTT.

This clone was detected once. V is TRBV19 and J is TRBJ2-7, with 8 positions matching TRBD1. Looked up from germline, CDR1 is LNHDA and CDR2 is SQIVND (reference sequence). Trimming cost V 2 bases and J 5 bases; bases outside gene matches: 5. The CDR3 spans 14 residues. The CDR3 nucleotides are TGTGCCAGTAGTATACAGGGGGCGCTCGACGAGCAGTACTTC. Its translation: CASSIQGALDEQYF.

The V gene is TRBV7-3, the J gene TRBJ1-5; D unclear. The germline gives CDR1 SGHTA, CDR2 FQGTGA. The V gene lost 2 bases and the J gene lost 4 bases, with 6 bases spanning the gap. This CDR3 has 13 residues. This chain's CDR3 is CASSLEENQPQHF. DNA of the CDR3: TGTGCCAGCAGCTTAGAGGAGAATCAGCCCCAGCATTTT.

J is TRBJ2-1 and V is TRBV19; the D gene is possibly TRBD2 (7 bases). Germline lookup yields CDR1 LNHDA and CDR2 SQIVND (reference sequence). The CDR3 runs to 15 residues. With 4 bases removed from V and 7 bases from J, the gap between germline ends came to 17 bases. The CDR3 spells CASSKGSGGRNEQFF. The CDR3, as DNA: TGTGCCAGTAGTAAGGGGTCGGGGGGCAGGAATGAGCAGTTCTTC. The whole variable domain, filled in from reference TRBV19 and TRBJ2-1, reads DGGITQSPKYLFRKEGQNVTLSCEQNLNHDAMYWYRQDPGQGLRLIYYSQIVNDFQKGDIAEGYSVSREKKESFPLTVTSAQKNPTAFYLCASSKGSGGRNEQFFGPGTRLTVL.

This rearrangement joins TRBV18 to TRBJ1-1; a possible D gene is TRBD1 (6 bases). This CDR3 is built from 14 residues. Germline V gene sequence: CDR1 KGHSH, CDR2 LQKENI. V lost 4 bases to trimming and J lost 1 base, with 10 bases between them. CDR3 amino acids: CASSHDRQNTEAFF. CDR3 coding DNA: TGTGCCAGCTCACACGACAGGCAGAACACTGAAGCTTTCTTT.

This clone appeared once. J is TRBJ2-7 and V is TRBV14; 12 bases agree with TRBD1. The trim removed 0 bases at V and 6 bases at J, leaving 6 bases unmatched. Germline lookup yields CDR1 SGHDN and CDR2 FVKESK. This CDR3 has 16 amino acids. The CDR3 DNA reads TGTGCCAGCAGCCAAGATAAGGGACAGGGGGCAGTCGAGCAGTACTTC. Translation gives CASSQDKGQGAVEQYF.

In DNA form, the CDR3 reads TGTGCCAGCAGGGGGGACAGGGACGAGCAGTACTTC. It translates to CASRGDRDEQYF. The chain has TRBV28 and TRBJ2-7; 9 nucleotides align to TRBD1. CDR1 is MDHEN and CDR2 is SYDVKM in the germline V gene. CDR3 size: 12 residues. V was clipped by 6 bases and J by 5 bases; unmatched bases: 2. Full variable domain (missing parts from reference TRBV28 and TRBJ2-7): DVKVTQSSRYLVKRTGEKVFLECVQDMDHENMFWYRQDPGLGLRLIYFSYDVKMKEKGDIPEGYSVSREKKERFSLILESASTNQTSMYLCASRGDRDEQYFGPGTRLTVT.

This chain links TRBV5-8 with TRBJ1-3; D is uncertain. V dropped 2 bases and J dropped 3 bases, with 9 bases sitting between them. The germline V gene encodes CDR1 SGHTS and CDR2 YDEGEE. The CDR3 length is 14 residues. The CDR3 DNA reads as TGTGCCAGCAGCTTTTGGGAAAGTGGAAACACCATATATTTT. Translating gives CASSFWESGNTIYF.